Below, 25 T cell receptor beta chains from the same sample are listed, as sequenced in a study of cytomegalovirus exposure and HLA in healthy donors. The protocol was immunoSEQ multiplex PCR, while the TCRdb copy is restricted to in-frame clones and leaves out a portion. The table shows roughly 50,000 clones, with around 90% occurring only once. The sequenced material came from PBMCs. These TCRs come from a woman aged 18-29 years in good health and CMV-seropositive.

This chain links TRBV6-1 with TRBJ1-5; D not resolved. The V end lost 6 bases, the J end lost 1 base, and 4 bases lay between the germline ends. CDR3 size: 12 residues. Germline assignment: CDR1 MNHNS and CDR2 SASEGT. CDR3 bases: TGTGCCAGCAGCCCAAGCAATCAGCCCCAGCATTTT. It encodes CASSPSNQPQHF.

The chain recombines TRBV7-2 with TRBJ1-2, with D possibly TRBD1 on 5 matching bases. The length of the CDR3 is 13 residues. Trimming removed 2 bases from V and 8 bases from J, with 12 bases in between. Germline V gene lookup returns CDR1 SGHTA and CDR2 FQGNSA. The CDR3 region has the DNA TGTGCCAGCAGCTTATCCAGGGTACGGGGCTACACCTTC. Translated: CASSLSRVRGYTF.

The chain has TRBV9 and TRBJ1-3, with D tentatively TRBD1 (5 bases). Trimming took off 3 bases at V and 3 bases at J, with 16 bases between the two ends. This CDR3 region has 16 residues. The germline V gene has CDR1 SGDLS and CDR2 YYNGEE. This chain's CDR3 is CASSAYASTDGNTIYF. In DNA form, the CDR3 reads TGTGCCAGCAGCGCCTACGCGTCGACAGATGGAAACACCATATATTTT.

This clone was counted once. The chain is built from TRBV5-1 and TRBJ2-5, with TRBD2 matching over 12 bases. Germline trimming cut 9 bases from V and 1 base from J; bases unmatched to any gene: 13. Germline V gene sequence: CDR1 SGHRS, CDR2 YFSETQ. The length of the CDR3 is 17 residues. The CDR3 reads CATSIRTSGASQETQYF. CDR3 DNA sequence: TGCGCCACCTCCATAAGGACTAGCGGGGCCTCCCAAGAGACCCAGTACTTC.

The V gene is TRBV6-5, the J gene TRBJ1-1, with 7 bases matching TRBD1. Germline V gives CDR1 MNHEY, CDR2 SVGAGI. The junction had 8 bases not matched to a gene; V was cut back by 4 bases and J by 0 bases. This CDR3 region has 16 residues. The DNA for the CDR3 is TGTGCCAGCAGTTTATCCCCCGACAGGGTGAACACTGAAGCTTTCTTT. This codes for CASSLSPDRVNTEAFF.

The chain is built from TRBV4-3 and TRBJ2-7; D may be TRBD1 (6 bases). CDR3 size: 16 residues. The V end was cut by 0 bases, the J end by 2 bases, with 14 bases between. Germline lookup yields CDR1 LGHNA and CDR2 YSLEER. The CDR3, as DNA: TGCGCCAGCAGCCAAGAAGGGACGGACAGCCCCTACGAGCAGTACTTC. It translates to CASSQEGTDSPYEQYF.

The chain recombines TRBV7-9 with TRBJ2-1; perhaps TRBD2 as D (5 bases). The CDR3 is 15 residues long. CDR1 is SEHNR and CDR2 is FQNEAQ in the germline V gene (reference sequence). Trimming took off 0 bases at V and 0 bases at J, with 6 bases between the two ends. CDR3 sequence reads: CASSLAGSSYNEQFF. As DNA, the CDR3 is TGTGCCAGCAGCTTAGCGGGGAGCTCCTACAATGAGCAGTTCTTC. Looking up the rest from reference TRBV7-9 and TRBJ2-1 gives the full variable domain: DTGVSQNPRHKITKRGQNVTFRCDPISEHNRLYWYRQTLGQGPEFLTYFQNEAQLEKSRLLSDRFSAERPKGSFSTLEIQRTEQGDSAMYLCASSLAGSSYNEQFFGPGTRLTVL.

The rearrangement uses TRBV28 and TRBJ1-2, with D possibly being TRBD1 (5 bases). The ends were cut back, 6 bases at V and 5 bases at J, with 7 bases in the middle. This CDR3 is built from 11 residues. The germline gives CDR1 MDHEN, CDR2 SYDVKM. Here the CDR3 reads CASSPGYGYTF. DNA for the CDR3: TGTGCCAGCAGCCCAGGGTATGGCTACACCTTC.

V usage is TRBV9 and J usage is TRBJ2-1; D is possibly TRBD1 (6 bases). This CDR3 contains 16 residues. CDR1 and CDR2 (germline): SGDLS, YYNGEE. Trimming shortened V by 1 base and J by 0 bases, and 11 bases separated the two germline ends. The CDR3 spells CASSVSGASSYNEQFF. In DNA form, the CDR3 reads TGTGCCAGCAGCGTATCAGGGGCCAGCTCCTACAATGAGCAGTTCTTC.

The V gene is TRBV6-4, the J gene TRBJ2-5; 14 nucleotides line up with TRBD2. CDR3 size: 16 residues. Germline CDR1 MRHNA, CDR2 SNTAGT. With 3 bases clipped from V and 1 base from J, the junction kept 1 base outside the gene matches. The CDR3 nucleotides read TGTGCCAGCAGTGAGGGGACTAGCGGGGGCCAAGAGACCCAGTACTTC. This encodes CASSEGTSGGQETQYF.

The chain is built from TRBV28 and TRBJ1-1; D possibly corresponds to TRBD1 (6 bases). V was cut by 5 bases and J by 10 bases, with 17 bases left in between. CDR1 and CDR2 (germline): MDHEN, SYDVKM. This CDR3 is 13 amino acids long. This CDR3 is CASSPRDTRRAFF. The CDR3 DNA is TGTGCCAGCAGTCCACGGGACACCCGGCGAGCTTTCTTT.

The rearrangement uses TRBV11-2 and TRBJ2-6; D not resolved. Germline-derived CDR1 and CDR2 are SGHAT and FQNNGV. The CDR3 is 15 amino acids. The V and J ends lost 0 bases and 0 bases respectively, with 3 bases between them. Written as DNA, the CDR3 is TGTGCCAGCAGCTTAGACCTCTCTGGGGCCAACGTCCTGACTTTC. Translated, it gives CASSLDLSGANVLTF.

The V call is TRBV7-9, the J call TRBJ1-4; D is perhaps TRBD1 (6 bases). The CDR3 loop spans 16 amino acids. Germline V CDR1 and CDR2: SEHNR, FQNEAQ (reference sequence). The V end lost 5 bases, the J end lost 0 bases, and 13 bases lay between the germline ends. CDR3 residues: CASSPTGFPTNEKLFF. For the CDR3, the DNA is TGTGCCAGCAGCCCGACAGGTTTTCCAACTAATGAAAAACTGTTTTTT.

This clone was seen just once. V and J are TRBV29-1 and TRBJ2-4, with TRBD1 matching 7 bases. Germline V gene lookup returns CDR1 SQVTM and CDR2 ANQGSEA. The ends lost 7 bases at V and 3 bases at J; junction bases unmatched: 9. CDR3 length: 14 amino acids. CDR3 nucleotide sequence: TGCAGCGCCGGGACAGCTGGGGTCAAAAACATTCAGTACTTC. This gives the protein CSAGTAGVKNIQYF. The whole variable domain, filled in from reference TRBV29-1 and TRBJ2-4, reads SAVISQKPSRDICQRGTSLTIQCQVDSQVTMMFWYRQQPGQSLTLIATANQGSEATYESGFVIDKFPISRPNLTFSTLTVSNMSPEDSSIYLCSAGTAGVKNIQYFGAGTRLSVL.

V and J are TRBV14 and TRBJ2-5, with 7 nucleotides matching TRBD2. The V segment lost 1 base and the J segment 0 bases; nucleotides outside the gene matches: 8. The CDR3 is 17 residues long. CDR1 and CDR2 from the germline V gene are SGHDN and FVKESK. This chain's CDR3 is CASSQVGGGLYQETQYF. The CDR3 DNA reads TGTGCCAGCAGCCAAGTGGGCGGGGGACTTTACCAAGAGACCCAGTACTTC.

The V and J genes are TRBV4-1 and TRBJ1-1; no clear D gene. V lost 4 bases and J lost 7, with 28 bases in between. The CDR3 consists of 18 residues. In germline, CDR1 is MGHRA, CDR2 YSYEKL. In nucleotides, the CDR3 is TGCGCCAGCAGCCCGACGATTTCGGCATTTTCGTTCGCGGGTGAAGCTTTCTTT. Amino acid sequence: CASSPTISAFSFAGEAFF.

As DNA, the CDR3 is TGTGCCAGCAGTGAACCGCCAGGGAACTACGAGCAGTACTTC. It codes for CASSEPPGNYEQYF. The chain has TRBV6-1 and TRBJ2-7; D may be TRBD1 (5 bases). Trimming removed 2 bases at V and 3 bases at J, with 11 bases between. The CDR3 totals 14 residues. Germline V gene lookup returns CDR1 MNHNS and CDR2 SASEGT.

The V call is TRBV18, the J call TRBJ2-1, with D tentatively TRBD1 (5 bases). The V gene lost 1 base and the J gene lost 10 bases, with 5 bases spanning the gap. In germline, CDR1 is KGHSH, CDR2 LQKENI. This CDR3 has 11 amino acids. CDR3 in DNA: TGTGCCAGCTCACCACAGGGGGAGCAGTTCTTC. Translating it yields CASSPQGEQFF.

This clone was recorded a few times. CDR3 DNA sequence: TGTGCCACTAGCAGACCTTCCTACAATGAGCAGTTCTTC. It translates to CATSRPSYNEQFF. The gene calls are TRBV27 and TRBJ2-1; D is possibly TRBD2 (5 bases). The germline gives CDR1 MNHEY, CDR2 SMNVEV (reference sequence). CDR3 length: 13 residues. Trimming pared 10 bases from V and 1 base from J, leaving 11 bases between.

This clone appeared a single time. The rearrangement joins TRBV28 to TRBJ2-1; 12 bases fit TRBD2. Germline V gene sequence: CDR1 MDHEN, CDR2 SYDVKM. The ends lost 4 bases at V and 4 bases at J; junction bases unmatched: 11. This CDR3 contains 18 residues. The CDR3, as DNA: TGTGCCAGCAGTTGGGCTAGCGGGGGGGCCAGGATATACAATGAGCAGTTCTTC. This sequence encodes CASSWASGGARIYNEQFF.

The CDR3 DNA follows: TGTGCTAGTAAGAGCGGGGGGGCCGGGGAGACCCAGTACTTC. Translation: CASKSGGAGETQYF. V is TRBV12-5 and J is TRBJ2-5; 10 positions agree with TRBD2. Germline trimming cut 8 bases from V and 5 bases from J; bases unmatched to any gene: 8. Germline V lookup: CDR1 LGHNT, CDR2 FRNRAP. The CDR3 contains 14 residues.

The rearrangement uses TRBV7-2 and TRBJ2-7; the D gene is possibly TRBD2 (6 bases). The CDR3 length is 13 residues. V lost 3 bases and J 0 bases, leaving 6 bases between the germline ends. From germline, CDR1 is SGHTA and CDR2 FQGNSA. CDR3 amino acids: CASSLDYSYEQYF. CDR3 DNA: TGTGCCAGCAGCTTGGACTACTCCTACGAGCAGTACTTC.

J is TRBJ1-1 and V is TRBV7-2; no clear D. CDR3 length equals 13 residues. Germline V gene lookup returns CDR1 SGHTA and CDR2 FQGNSA. Trimming removed 6 bases at V and 2 bases at J, with 10 bases between. CDR3 loop: CASRIPGNTEAFF. CDR3 coding DNA: TGTGCCAGCAGGATACCAGGAAACACTGAAGCTTTCTTT.

The rearrangement links TRBV6-6 to TRBJ2-1; 12 bases align to TRBD2. CDR1 is MNHNY and CDR2 is SVGAGI in the germline V gene (reference sequence). The CDR3 spans 16 residues. V lost 4 bases and J lost 5; bases outside the gene matches: 6. CDR3 region: CASSLGTSGLNNEQFF. CDR3 DNA sequence: TGTGCCAGCAGTTTGGGGACTAGCGGGCTTAACAATGAGCAGTTCTTC.

The chain links TRBV7-9 to TRBJ1-2, with a tentative D call TRBD1 (6 bases). CDR3 length equals 14 residues. Deletions cut 1 base from V and 7 bases from J, with 13 bases between. Germline loops: CDR1 SEHNR, CDR2 FQNEAQ (reference sequence). The CDR3 bases are TGTGCCAGCAGCTTAGATCCACAGGGTGGTGGCTACACCTTC. This codes for CASSLDPQGGGYTF.